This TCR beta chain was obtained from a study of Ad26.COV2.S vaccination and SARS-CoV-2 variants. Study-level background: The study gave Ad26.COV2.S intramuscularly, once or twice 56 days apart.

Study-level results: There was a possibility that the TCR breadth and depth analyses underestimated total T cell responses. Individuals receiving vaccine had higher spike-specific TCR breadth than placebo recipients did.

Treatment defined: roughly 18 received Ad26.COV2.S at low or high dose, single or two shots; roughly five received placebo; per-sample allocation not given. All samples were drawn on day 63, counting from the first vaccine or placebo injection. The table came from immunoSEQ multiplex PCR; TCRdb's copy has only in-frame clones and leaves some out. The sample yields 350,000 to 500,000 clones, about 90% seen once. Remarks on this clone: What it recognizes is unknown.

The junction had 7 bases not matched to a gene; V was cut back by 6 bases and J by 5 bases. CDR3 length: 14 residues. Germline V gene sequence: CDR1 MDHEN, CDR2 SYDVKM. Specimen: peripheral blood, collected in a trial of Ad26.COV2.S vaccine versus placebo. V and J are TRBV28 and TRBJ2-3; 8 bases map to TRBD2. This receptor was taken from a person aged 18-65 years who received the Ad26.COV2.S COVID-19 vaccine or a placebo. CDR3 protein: CASSFSGKGDTQYF. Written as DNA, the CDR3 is TGTGCCAGCAGCTTTAGCGGGAAAGGAGATACGCAGTATTTT. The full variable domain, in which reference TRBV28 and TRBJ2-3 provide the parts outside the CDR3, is DVKVTQSSRYLVKRTGEKVFLECVQDMDHENMFWYRQDPGLGLRLIYFSYDVKMKEKGDIPEGYSVSREKKERFSLILESASTNQTSMYLCASSFSGKGDTQYFGPGTRLTVL.